The 4 T cell receptor beta chains presented below share a single source sample, sequenced in a study of T cells in narcolepsy (dated by TCRdb to the late 2010s). The library was obtained by the immunoSEQ multiplex PCR assay. This is the immuneACCESS table as TCRdb keeps it, with only in-frame sequences that have V and J called. A part of the clones is gone; compared with another copy, unresolved V genes explain less than half, and the rest is unexplained. The sample table records more than 20,000 clones; 65% to 90% of these occur just once. About a tenth of the sample rests with the top ten. Material: memory (CD45RA-) CD4+ T cells from blood. What this sample's cell subset or site label stands for: memory T cells sorted ex vivo from peripheral blood. These TCRs come from a human donor in good health.

V gene TRBV6-5 combines with J gene TRBJ2-6; 7 bases are a match to TRBD1. The CDR3 spans 14 residues. Trimming took 5 bases from V and 13 from J; bases not matched to a gene: 11. Germline V gene sequence: CDR1 MNHEY, CDR2 SVGAGI. Here the CDR3 DNA reads TGTGCCAGCAGTCGATTAGGGGACAGTGTAGTCCTGACTTTC. Encoded protein: CASSRLGDSVVLTF.

A remark on this clone: This CDR3 is missing its conserved last phenylalanine or tryptophan, likely due to a read error. The DNA is omitted, as the CDR3 cannot be located on it reliably, and the CDR3 follows TCRdb's listing. The rearrangement links TRBV28 to TRBJ1-2; TRBD1 is the table's D call, not checked against the DNA. Ends included, the CDR3 has 16 residues. Germline V gene lookup returns CDR1 MDHEN and CDR2 SYDVKM. The CDR3 here is CAGKSAGTGGEGGYTC.

The gene calls are TRBV7-2 and TRBJ2-4; possibly TRBD2 for D (6 bases). Germline V gene lookup returns CDR1 SGHTA and CDR2 FQGNSA. V was trimmed by 1 base and J by 7 bases, leaving 20 bases between them. The CDR3 runs 17 residues. The CDR3 nucleotides read TGTGCCAGCAGCTTAGGGACGGCGGGAAGTCCGGGGAACATTCAGTACTTC. This gives the protein CASSLGTAGSPGNIQYF.

CDR3 region: CASSSGTYSSYEQYF. The CDR3 region has the DNA TGTGCCAGCAGCTCAGGGACATATAGCTCCTACGAGCAGTACTTC. The genes are TRBV11-2 and TRBJ2-7; tentative D call: TRBD1 (6 bases). This CDR3 has 15 residues. V was clipped by 4 bases and J by 0 bases, with 13 bases between them. Germline V gene sequence: CDR1 SGHAT, CDR2 FQNNGV.